This T cell receptor (beta chain) was profiled in a study of blood T cell repertoires in COVID-19. TCRdb's table, derived via immunoSEQ multiplex PCR, lists solely in-frame clones and lacks some. The repertoire consists of fewer than 200,000 clones, with around 85% occurring once and the leading ten covering roughly 1.2%. Trimming removed 6 bases at V and 5 bases at J, with 13 bases between. Germline CDR1 is MNHEY and CDR2 is SVGAGI. CDR3 size: 13 residues. The sequence was collected from a man aged 55 to 69 who had recovered from COVID-19. Sequenced material: peripheral blood. The J gene is TRBJ1-1, the V gene TRBV6-5; maybe TRBD1 (5 bases). The CDR3 nucleotides read TGTGCCAGCAGATTCGGGGGGGAAACTGAAGCTTTCTTT. It is translated as CASRFGGETEAFF.